The subject of this entry is one T cell receptor (beta chain). The germline V gene encodes CDR1 MDHEN and CDR2 SYDVKM. V lost 4 bases and J lost 4; bases outside the gene matches: 1. The CDR3 covers 13 residues. The data stem from a study of shared T cell receptors in the human thymus. Assay: immunoSEQ multiplex PCR; the TCRdb copy retains only in-frame clones and omits some. In the table there are approximately 730,000 clones, 80% to 90% of which are singletons. This sample also appeared in a second study, on human thymus T cells.

Sequenced material: thymocytes. The gene calls are TRBV28 and TRBJ2-5; 9 positions agree with TRBD2. This clonotype was sampled from a girl in the first two years of life with a congenital heart defect. The CDR3 sequence: CASSWRGGETQYF. The CDR3 region has the DNA TGTGCCAGCAGTTGGCGGGGGGGAGAGACCCAGTACTTC.